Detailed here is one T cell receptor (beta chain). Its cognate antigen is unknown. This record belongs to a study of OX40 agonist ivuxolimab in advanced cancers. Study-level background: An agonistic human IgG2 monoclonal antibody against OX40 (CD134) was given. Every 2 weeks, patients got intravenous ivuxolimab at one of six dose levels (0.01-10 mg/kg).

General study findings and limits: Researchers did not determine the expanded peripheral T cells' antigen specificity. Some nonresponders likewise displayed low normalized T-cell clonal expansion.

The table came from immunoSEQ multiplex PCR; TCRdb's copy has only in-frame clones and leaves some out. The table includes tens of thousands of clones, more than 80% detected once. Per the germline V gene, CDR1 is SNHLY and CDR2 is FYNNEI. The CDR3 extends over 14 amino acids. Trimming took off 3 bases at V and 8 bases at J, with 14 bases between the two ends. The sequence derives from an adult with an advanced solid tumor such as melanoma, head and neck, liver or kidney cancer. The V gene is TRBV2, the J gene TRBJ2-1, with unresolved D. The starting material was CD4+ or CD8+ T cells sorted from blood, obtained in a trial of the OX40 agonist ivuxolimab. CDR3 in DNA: TGTGCCAGCAGTGACCCCCCTGAAACCTATGAGCAGTTCTTC. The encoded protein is CASSDPPETYEQFF.